The 10 T cell receptor beta chains reported below all come from one sample, sequenced in a study of shared clonotypes between healthy human individuals (dated by TCRdb to 2019 to 2021). Library generation was performed with the immunoSEQ multiplex PCR assay. This is the immuneACCESS table as TCRdb keeps it, with only in-frame sequences that have V and J called. A part of the clones is gone; compared with another copy, unresolved V genes explain less than half, and the rest is unexplained. A total of 2 million to 2.5 million clones appear in this sample, around 95% of them only once. The top ten clonotypes cover roughly 0.13% of the sample. Sequencing used naive CD4+ T cells sorted from blood. Taken with the paper, the label for cell subset or site translates to: CD45RA+ positively selected. These receptors were collected from a man younger than 35 in good health.

The chain combines TRBV9 with TRBJ2-7, with 10 positions matching TRBD2. In germline, CDR1 is SGDLS, CDR2 YYNGEE. The CDR3 extends over 15 amino acids. The V gene end was trimmed by 2 bases and the J gene end by 5 bases; junction bases not matched to a gene: 7. CDR3 amino acids: CASSVTAGGPNEQYF. The CDR3 bases are TGTGCCAGCAGCGTCACAGCGGGAGGGCCCAACGAGCAGTACTTC.

The chain couples TRBV6-6 to TRBJ2-5; TRBD2 aligns across 7 bases. Looked up from germline, CDR1 is MNHNY and CDR2 is SVGAGI (reference sequence). The CDR3 has 14 amino acids. Unmatched junction bases numbered 7, after V lost 0 bases and J lost 9 bases. CDR3 region: CASSYSRTRTPQYF. CDR3 coding DNA: TGTGCCAGCAGTTACTCGCGGACTAGGACCCCCCAGTACTTC.

The chain recombines TRBV7-2 with TRBJ2-7; a possible D gene is TRBD1 (6 bases). Germline V gives CDR1 SGHTA, CDR2 FQGNSA. The V gene lost 4 bases and the J gene lost 3 bases, with 25 bases spanning the gap. The CDR3 totals 18 residues. The CDR3: CASSSYPPSDSEVYEQYF. The CDR3 nucleotides read TGTGCCAGCAGCTCTTACCCACCTTCGGACAGTGAGGTCTACGAGCAGTACTTC.

The chain carries TRBV11-2 and TRBJ2-4; D is unresolved. This CDR3 is built from 17 residues. Germline CDR1 SGHAT, CDR2 FQNNGV. Deletions cut 1 base from V and 0 bases from J, with 13 bases between. CDR3 DNA sequence: TGTGCCAGCAGCTTAGGGCGGCAGTTATTAGCCAAAAACATTCAGTACTTC. Its translation: CASSLGRQLLAKNIQYF.

The genes are TRBV7-9 and TRBJ2-5, with D possibly TRBD2 on 5 matching bases. This CDR3 has 14 residues. Trimming took off 1 base at V and 5 bases at J, with 11 bases between the two ends. Per the germline V gene, CDR1 is SEHNR and CDR2 is FQNEAQ (reference sequence). The CDR3 sequence: CASSLGGQAETQYF. In nucleotides, the CDR3 is TGTGCCAGCAGCTTAGGAGGGCAGGCGGAGACCCAGTACTTC.

The DNA of the CDR3 is TGTGCCAGCAGCTTAGCGCTTCAGGGGGCGCGAGGTAGCTATGGCTACACCTTC. Its translation is CASSLALQGARGSYGYTF. The chain is built from TRBV7-2 and TRBJ1-2; 8 bases are a match to TRBD1. Trimming at V came to 0 bases and at J to 4 bases, leaving 13 bases not matched to a gene. Per the germline V gene, CDR1 is SGHTA and CDR2 is FQGNSA. There are 18 residues in the CDR3.

CDR3 sequence (DNA): TGTGCCAGTAGTACCGGGACGAAAGGGACAAAGGGCAATCAGCCCCAGCATTTT. Protein product: CASSTGTKGTKGNQPQHF. The chain recombines TRBV19 with TRBJ1-5, with D perhaps TRBD1 (6 bases). Trimming took off 4 bases at V and 2 bases at J, with 21 bases between the two ends. Germline V gene lookup returns CDR1 LNHDA and CDR2 SQIVND (reference sequence). This CDR3 comprises 18 residues.

This clone was seen once. The same CDR3 can be traced to other DNA sequences in this sample. V usage is TRBV2 and J usage is TRBJ2-7, with TRBD1 matching 9 bases. J lost 0 bases, V lost 6 bases, and 6 bases had no gene match. The germline V gene encodes CDR1 SNHLY and CDR2 FYNNEI. The CDR3 covers 15 residues. In nucleotides, the CDR3 is TGTGCCAGCAGCGCAGGGACAGGGAGCTCCTACGAGCAGTACTTC. This gives the protein CASSAGTGSSYEQYF.

The chain couples TRBV30 to TRBJ2-5; 7 positions match TRBD2. V lost 2 bases, J lost 0 bases, and 6 bases stayed unmatched. Germline V gene lookup returns CDR1 GTSNPN and CDR2 SVGIG (reference sequence). The CDR3 length is 15 residues. The CDR3 region is CAWSLVGGNQETQYF. CDR3 nucleotides: TGTGCCTGGAGTCTTGTGGGAGGGAACCAAGAGACCCAGTACTTC.

This chain joins TRBV10-3 and TRBJ2-2, with 10 bases lining up with TRBD2. J lost 4 bases, V lost 7 bases, and 6 bases had no gene match. The CDR3 loop spans 15 amino acids. Looked up from germline, CDR1 is ENHRY and CDR2 is SYGVKD. In nucleotides, the CDR3 is TGTGCCATCAAGGAGCGGGGGGGCTCCACCGGGGAGCTGTTTTTT. Amino acid sequence: CAIKERGGSTGELFF.